These T cell receptor beta chains were read from a single sample in a study of blood T cell repertoires in COVID-19. Repertoires were generated with immunoSEQ multiplex PCR, while TCRdb's copy carries only in-frame clones and drops some. The profile shows under 200,000 clones, approximately 80% of them singletons. Sequencing used PBMCs or T cells enriched from blood (not recorded which). Receptors were obtained from a man aged 45-65 years who had recovered from COVID-19. Each CDR3 is given with its conserved first and last residue. The order of the fields is D gene, V gene, clone size, J gene, CDR3 protein, CDR3 DNA. D genes are given only for firm matches. Only part of the rows carry a size: once, few, many, or a class if the clone is expanded.

D: TRBD1; V: TRBV20-1; size: -; J: TRBJ2-3; CDR3: CSASATGTGHSTDTQYF; DNA: TGCAGTGCTAGTGCCACCGGGACAGGGCACAGCACAGATACGCAGTATTTT
D: -; V: TRBV4-1; size: -; J: TRBJ1-2; CDR3: CASSQDVKPSNYGYTF; DNA: TGCGCCAGCAGCCAAGATGTAAAGCCATCTAACTATGGCTACACCTTC
D: TRBD1; V: TRBV7-3; size: -; J: TRBJ1-1; CDR3: CASSPGTGAAFF; DNA: TGTGCCAGCAGCCCCGGGACAGGGGCCGCTTTCTTT
D: -; V: TRBV20-1; size: -; J: TRBJ1-6; CDR3: CSAGTGSPLHF; DNA: TGCAGTGCTGGTACGGGTTCACCCCTCCACTTT
D: -; V: TRBV19; size: few; J: TRBJ2-1; CDR3: CASSTGQWNNEQFF; DNA: TGTGCCAGTAGTACCGGACAATGGAACAATGAGCAGTTCTTC
D: -; V: TRBV11-2; size: -; J: TRBJ1-2; CDR3: CASSSGSNYGYTF; DNA: TGTGCCAGCAGCTCGGGGTCCAACTATGGCTACACCTTC
D: -; V: TRBV6-5; size: -; J: TRBJ1-1; CDR3: CATGFLPNTEAFF; DNA: TGTGCCACAGGGTTTCTGCCGAACACTGAAGCTTTCTTT
D: -; V: TRBV7-9; size: -; J: TRBJ1-2; CDR3: CASSFGQGYYYGYTF; DNA: TGTGCCAGCAGCTTCGGTCAGGGGTACTACTATGGCTACACCTTC
D: -; V: TRBV18; size: -; J: TRBJ1-6; CDR3: CASSMPDNSPLHF; DNA: TGTGCCAGCTCAATGCCAGATAATTCACCCCTCCACTTT
D: TRBD1; V: TRBV5-8; size: -; J: TRBJ2-6; CDR3: CASSLSRTGYSGANVLTF; DNA: TGTGCCAGCAGCTTGTCAAGGACAGGATACTCTGGGGCCAACGTCCTGACTTTC
D: TRBD1; V: TRBV14; size: -; J: TRBJ1-2; CDR3: CASSLLGTEDGYTF; DNA: TGTGCCAGCAGCCTTTTAGGGACAGAGGATGGCTACACCTTC
D: -; V: TRBV5-1; size: -; J: TRBJ2-3; CDR3: CASRLPGGTDTQYF; DNA: TGCGCCAGCCGTCTCCCGGGGGGCACAGATACGCAGTATTTT
D: -; V: TRBV19; size: -; J: TRBJ1-5; CDR3: CASSSLKGAKNQPQHF; DNA: TGTGCCAGTAGTTCCCTGAAAGGGGCGAAGAATCAGCCCCAGCATTTT
D: TRBD1; V: TRBV27; size: -; J: TRBJ1-2; CDR3: CASSGTGDYGYTF; DNA: TGTGCCAGCAGCGGGACAGGGGACTATGGCTACACCTTC
D: -; V: TRBV7-6; size: few; J: TRBJ1-6; CDR3: CASSLAGAGNSPLHF; DNA: TGTGCCAGCAGCTTAGCAGGGGCTGGTAATTCACCCCTCCACTTT
D: -; V: TRBV20-1; size: -; J: TRBJ2-6; CDR3: CSASPSSGANVLTF; DNA: TGCAGTGCTAGTCCGAGCTCTGGGGCCAACGTCCTGACTTTC
D: TRBD1; V: TRBV11-2; size: -; J: TRBJ2-5; CDR3: CASSLDRQGPETQYF; DNA: TGTGCCAGCAGCTTAGACCGACAGGGTCCAGAGACCCAGTACTTC
D: TRBD1; V: TRBV5-1; size: -; J: TRBJ2-6; CDR3: CASSLPGTGSGANVLTF; DNA: TGCGCCAGCAGCTTGCCAGGGACAGGCTCTGGGGCCAACGTCCTGACTTTC
D: -; V: TRBV14; size: -; J: TRBJ1-1; CDR3: CASSQRRESTEAFF; DNA: TGTGCCAGCAGCCAAAGACGGGAGTCCACTGAAGCTTTCTTT
D: -; V: TRBV19; size: -; J: TRBJ2-1; CDR3: CASSIVGGLNNEQFF; DNA: TGTGCCAGTAGTATAGTCGGGGGGCTCAACAATGAGCAGTTCTTC
D: -; V: TRBV9; size: once; J: TRBJ1-1; CDR3: CASSGKTGVNTEAFF; DNA: TGTGCCAGCAGCGGGAAGACAGGTGTGAACACTGAAGCTTTCTTT
D: -; V: TRBV19; size: -; J: TRBJ2-3; CDR3: CASSRGGAPDTQYF; DNA: TGTGCCAGTAGCAGAGGGGGGGCCCCAGATACGCAGTATTTT
D: -; V: TRBV19; size: -; J: TRBJ1-4; CDR3: CASSIRQASEKLFF; DNA: TGTGCCAGTAGTATCAGGCAGGCATCCGAAAAACTGTTTTTT
D: -; V: TRBV6-5; size: few; J: TRBJ1-5; CDR3: CASSLDRSNQPQHF; DNA: TGTGCCAGCAGCCTTGACAGGTCCAATCAGCCCCAGCATTTT
D: TRBD1; V: TRBV6-2/TRBV6-3; size: -; J: TRBJ1-5; CDR3: CASSRDRRQPQHF; DNA: TGTGCCAGCAGCCGGGACAGGAGGCAGCCCCAGCATTTT
D: -; V: TRBV9; size: -; J: TRBJ1-6; CDR3: CASTRDIGNSPLHF; DNA: TGTGCCAGCACCAGGGACATAGGTAATTCACCCCTCCACTTT
D: TRBD2; V: TRBV18; size: -; J: TRBJ2-3; CDR3: CASSPIGAGADTQYF; DNA: TGTGCCAGCTCTCCGATCGGGGCGGGGGCAGATACGCAGTATTTT
D: TRBD1; V: TRBV15; size: -; J: TRBJ1-4; CDR3: CATSSWGTEVEKLFF; DNA: TGTGCCACCAGCAGTTGGGGGACAGAGGTTGAAAAACTGTTTTTT
D: TRBD2; V: TRBV4-1; size: once; J: TRBJ2-3; CDR3: CASSQVPAGGRIDSTDTQYF; DNA: TGCGCCAGCAGCCAAGTACCCGCGGGGGGGAGAATAGATAGCACAGATACGCAGTATTTT
D: -; V: TRBV5-1; size: -; J: TRBJ1-5; CDR3: CASSPYSRVTKQPQHF; DNA: TGCGCCAGCAGCCCGTATTCCCGTGTGACTAAGCAGCCCCAGCATTTT
D: -; V: TRBV28; size: -; J: TRBJ2-3; CDR3: CASSSPGRRVADTQYF; DNA: TGTGCCAGCAGTTCCCCGGGACGGAGGGTGGCAGATACGCAGTATTTT
D: TRBD1; V: TRBV7-9; size: -; J: TRBJ1-4; CDR3: CASRKGTGEGEKLFF; DNA: TGTGCCAGCAGAAAAGGGACAGGGGAGGGAGAAAAACTGTTTTTT
D: -; V: TRBV4-1; size: -; J: TRBJ1-3; CDR3: CASSQESTTAGNTIYF; DNA: TGCGCCAGCAGCCAAGAGTCGACTACGGCTGGAAACACCATATATTTT
D: -; V: TRBV27; size: -; J: TRBJ2-3; CDR3: CASRSYSGIVDTQYF; DNA: TGTGCCAGCAGGTCCTACAGTGGCATTGTTGATACGCAGTATTTT
D: -; V: TRBV29-1; size: -; J: TRBJ1-2; CDR3: CSVEGEQDYANYGYTF; DNA: TGCAGCGTTGAAGGAGAGCAGGACTATGCTAACTATGGCTACACCTTC
D: TRBD1; V: TRBV28; size: -; J: TRBJ1-5; CDR3: CASRMTGMGNQPQHF; DNA: TGTGCCAGCAGGATGACAGGGATGGGCAATCAGCCCCAGCATTTT
D: TRBD1; V: TRBV19; size: -; J: TRBJ2-5; CDR3: CASRRQGPGETQYF; DNA: TGTGCCAGTAGAAGACAGGGTCCAGGAGAGACCCAGTACTTC
D: TRBD1; V: TRBV10-3; size: -; J: TRBJ2-1; CDR3: CAISESRQGSYNEQFF; DNA: TGTGCCATCAGTGAGTCCAGACAGGGGTCCTACAATGAGCAGTTCTTC
D: TRBD1; V: TRBV9; size: -; J: TRBJ2-7; CDR3: CASSVAGQGAEEQYF; DNA: TGTGCCAGCAGCGTAGCTGGGCAGGGGGCGGAGGAGCAGTACTTC
D: -; V: TRBV14; size: -; J: TRBJ1-1; CDR3: CASSLGWGGTEAFF; DNA: TGTGCCAGCAGCCTAGGGTGGGGAGGAACTGAAGCTTTCTTT
D: TRBD1; V: TRBV2; size: -; J: TRBJ1-2; CDR3: CATFGRDRGFTNYGYTF; DNA: TGTGCCACCTTTGGACGGGACAGGGGATTCACTAACTATGGCTACACCTTC
D: -; V: TRBV14; size: -; J: TRBJ1-1; CDR3: CASSRRDYEAFF; DNA: TGTGCCAGCAGCCGAAGGGACTATGAAGCTTTCTTT
D: -; V: TRBV19; size: once; J: TRBJ2-7; CDR3: CASSILGRHYEQYF; DNA: TGTGCCAGTAGTATTCTTGGCCGACACTACGAGCAGTACTTC
D: -; V: TRBV7-9; size: -; J: TRBJ1-1; CDR3: CASNPTPEAFF; DNA: TGTGCCAGCAACCCGACACCTGAAGCTTTCTTT
D: TRBD1; V: TRBV19; size: few; J: TRBJ2-1; CDR3: CASSIGAGGSYNEQFF; DNA: TGTGCCAGTAGTATAGGGGCAGGGGGCTCCTACAATGAGCAGTTCTTC
D: TRBD1; V: TRBV7-3; size: -; J: TRBJ1-1; CDR3: CASSLPSGGENTEAFF; DNA: TGTGCCAGCAGCTTACCCTCAGGGGGTGAGAACACTGAAGCTTTCTTT
D: -; V: TRBV6-2/TRBV6-3; size: -; J: TRBJ1-5; CDR3: CASSHRGGSNQPQHF; DNA: TGTGCCAGCAGCCACCGGGGGGGCTCAAATCAGCCCCAGCATTTT
D: TRBD2; V: TRBV7-2; size: once; J: TRBJ2-1; CDR3: CASSLPLAGGQGEQFF; DNA: TGTGCCAGCAGCTTACCACTAGCGGGGGGGCAGGGTGAGCAGTTCTTC
D: -; V: TRBV19; size: -; J: TRBJ1-2; CDR3: CASIPGSQDYGYTF; DNA: TGTGCCAGTATACCGGGGTCACAAGACTATGGCTACACCTTC
D: -; V: TRBV20-1; size: -; J: TRBJ2-2; CDR3: CSASSGATGELFF; DNA: TGCAGTGCTAGTAGCGGTGCTACCGGGGAGCTGTTTTTT
D: TRBD1; V: TRBV7-8; size: -; J: TRBJ1-5; CDR3: CASSWDRGMLQNQPQHF; DNA: TGTGCCAGCAGCTGGGACAGGGGGATGTTGCAGAATCAGCCCCAGCATTTT
D: TRBD1; V: TRBV7-9; size: -; J: TRBJ2-5; CDR3: CASSLDRETQYF; DNA: TGTGCCAGCAGCTTGGACAGGGAGACCCAGTACTTC
D: -; V: TRBV29-1; size: -; J: TRBJ1-1; CDR3: CSVNTNTEAFF; DNA: TGCAGCGTGAACACGAACACTGAAGCTTTCTTT
D: TRBD1; V: TRBV29-1; size: -; J: TRBJ1-1; CDR3: CSVGQGRTEAFF; DNA: TGCAGCGTTGGACAGGGACGGACTGAAGCTTTCTTT
D: -; V: TRBV10-3; size: -; J: TRBJ2-1; CDR3: CAISDNHRRQAIEQFF; DNA: TGTGCCATCAGCGATAATCACAGGCGACAGGCGATTGAGCAGTTCTTC